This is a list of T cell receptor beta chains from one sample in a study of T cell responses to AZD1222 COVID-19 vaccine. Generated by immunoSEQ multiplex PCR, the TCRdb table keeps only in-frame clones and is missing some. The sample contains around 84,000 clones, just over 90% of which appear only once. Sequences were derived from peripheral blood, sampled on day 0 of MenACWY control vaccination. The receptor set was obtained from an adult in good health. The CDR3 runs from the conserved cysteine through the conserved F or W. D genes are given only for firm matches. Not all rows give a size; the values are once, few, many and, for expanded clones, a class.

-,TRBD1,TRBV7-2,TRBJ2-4,TGTGCCAGCAGGGATAGGGACAGGGTTTCAGACATTCAGTACTTC,CASRDRDRVSDIQYF
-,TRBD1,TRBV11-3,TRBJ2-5,TGTGCCAGCAGCGCCGGGACAGGTCACCAAGAGACCCAGTACTTC,CASSAGTGHQETQYF
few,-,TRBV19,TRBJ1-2,TGTGCCAGTAGTATAGAGTACAGATGGACCACGGCCTATGGCTACACCTTC,CASSIEYRWTTAYGYTF
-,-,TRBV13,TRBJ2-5,TGTGCCAGCAGCTTCACTACTCAAGAGACCCAGTACTTC,CASSFTTQETQYF
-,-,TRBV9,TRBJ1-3,TGTGCCAGCAGCGCAGTATTACAGGGCTCCTCTGGAAACACCATATATTTT,CASSAVLQGSSGNTIYF
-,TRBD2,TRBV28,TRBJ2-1,TGTGCCAGCGCACTCCCGGGACTAGCGGGAGACGGTCAGTTCTTC,CASALPGLAGDGQFF
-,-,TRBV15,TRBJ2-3,TGTGCCACCGCACTTGGAGTTGTAGATACGCAGTATTTT,CATALGVVDTQYF
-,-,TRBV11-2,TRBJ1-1,TGTGCCAGCAGCTTAGGATCAGGGAACACTGAAGCTTTCTTT,CASSLGSGNTEAFF
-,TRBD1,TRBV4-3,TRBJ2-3,TGCGCCAGCAGCCAAGCCCCCGCGACAGGGGTCGTCGGTACGCAGTATTTT,CASSQAPATGVVGTQYF
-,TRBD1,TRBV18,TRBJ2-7,TGTGCCAGCTCACAACGACAGGGGAGATCCTACGAGCAGTACTTC,CASSQRQGRSYEQYF
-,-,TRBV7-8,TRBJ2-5,TGTGCCAGCAGCCTTAGGACCCAGAACACCGTGTACTTC,CASSLRTQNTVYF
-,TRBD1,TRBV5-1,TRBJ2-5,TGCGCCAGCAGCCCCCTGACAGGGTTGGAGACCCAGTACTTC,CASSPLTGLETQYF
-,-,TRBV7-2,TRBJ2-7,TGTGCCAGCAGCCCCAGTACGGGGGCGGCGGTCGAGCAGTACTTC,CASSPSTGAAVEQYF
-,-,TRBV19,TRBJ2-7,TGTGCCAGTACCGATACAGGGTCTCGCGAGCAGTACTTC,CASTDTGSREQYF
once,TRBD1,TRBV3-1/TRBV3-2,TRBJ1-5,TGTGCCAGCAGCCAAGGATCCCAGACAGGGATAAGTCAGCCCCAGCATTTT,CASSQGSQTGISQPQHF
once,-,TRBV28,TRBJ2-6,TGTGCCAGCAGTTTTAACAGGGTGGGGGCCAACGTCCTGACTTTC,CASSFNRVGANVLTF
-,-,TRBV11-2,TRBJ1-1,TGTGCCAGCAGCTTAGATCGGGGGCGCGCTGAAGCTTTCTTT,CASSLDRGRAEAFF
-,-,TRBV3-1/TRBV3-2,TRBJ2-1,TGTGCCAGCAGCCAATTATCCGGTGAGCAGTTCTTC,CASSQLSGEQFF
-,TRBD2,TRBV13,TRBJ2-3,TGTGCCAGCAGCCTGGAGCGGGGGGGCCCCCCCGAGTATTTT,CASSLERGGPPEYF
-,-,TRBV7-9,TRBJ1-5,TGTGCCAGCAGCTTGGGTACTAATCAGCCCCAGCATTTT,CASSLGTNQPQHF
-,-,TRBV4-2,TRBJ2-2,TGTGCCAGCAGCCTCAGCGGCGACACCGGGGAGCTGTTTTTT,CASSLSGDTGELFF
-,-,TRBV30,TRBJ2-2,TGTGCCTGGAGTGCGGGGTGGTCCGGGGAGCTGTTTTTT,CAWSAGWSGELFF
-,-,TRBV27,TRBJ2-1,TGTGCCAGCAGTTGGGGGCTAGCGCTATACAATGAGCAGTTCTTC,CASSWGLALYNEQFF
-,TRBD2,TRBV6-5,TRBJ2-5,TGTGCCAGCAGCTTCGCGGGAGGGCCCGGGGAGACCCAGTACTTC,CASSFAGGPGETQYF
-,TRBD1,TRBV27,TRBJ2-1,TGTGCCAGCAGTCTAACAGGGGCGATGGTGAATGAGCAGTTCTTC,CASSLTGAMVNEQFF
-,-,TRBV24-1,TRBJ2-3,TGTGCCACCAGCCCCGGTACACCCACAGATACGCAGTATTTT,CATSPGTPTDTQYF
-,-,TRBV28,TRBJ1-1,TGTGCCAGCAGTTTGAGGGACCCGTGGACTGAAGCTTTCTTT,CASSLRDPWTEAFF
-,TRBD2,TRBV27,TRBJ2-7,TGTGCCAGCAGCCTCGCGGGAAGCGGGAGGGCCTACGAGCAGTACTTC,CASSLAGSGRAYEQYF
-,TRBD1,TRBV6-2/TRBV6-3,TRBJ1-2,TGTGCCAGCAGTTCACCCGGGACAGCTTATGGCTACACCTTC,CASSSPGTAYGYTF
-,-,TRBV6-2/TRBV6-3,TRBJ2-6,TGTGCCAGCACCCCGGAGACTTCCTGGGCCAACGTCCTGACTTTC,CASTPETSWANVLTF
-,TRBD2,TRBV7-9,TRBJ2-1,TGTGCCAGCAGCTTAGCCCTTACTAGCGGGATTCCCCCCGAGCAGTTCTTC,CASSLALTSGIPPEQFF
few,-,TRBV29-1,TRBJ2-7,TGCAGCGTGAAGACAGGCTACGAGCAGTACTTC,CSVKTGYEQYF
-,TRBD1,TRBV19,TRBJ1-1,TGTGCCAGTGACAGGGGCGCACGGGAAGCTTTCTTT,CASDRGAREAFF
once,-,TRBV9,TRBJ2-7,TGTGCCAGCAGCGCGGACGCCGCCTACGAGCAGTACTTC,CASSADAAYEQYF
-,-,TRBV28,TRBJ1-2,TGTGCCAGCGCCCAAATACAGGGTCACGATGGCTACACCTTC,CASAQIQGHDGYTF
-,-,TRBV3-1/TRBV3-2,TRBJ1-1,TGTGCCAGCAGCCAAGAGCGGATGAACACTGAAGCTTTCTTT,CASSQERMNTEAFF
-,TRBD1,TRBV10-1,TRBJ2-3,TGCGCCAGCAGTGGACAGGGGCCGCCAGATACGCAGTATTTT,CASSGQGPPDTQYF
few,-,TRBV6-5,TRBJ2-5,TGTGCCAGCAGATCGGGGGCTCGGCAAGAGACCCAGTACTTC,CASRSGARQETQYF
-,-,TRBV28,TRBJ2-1,TGTGCCAGCAGTAGGCCCGCGGGACTCTACAATGAGCAGTTCTTC,CASSRPAGLYNEQFF
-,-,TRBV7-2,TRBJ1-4,TGTGCCAGCAGCTTGGGGAGGGGTGAAAAACTGTTTTTT,CASSLGRGEKLFF
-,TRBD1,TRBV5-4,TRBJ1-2,TGTGCCAGCAGCCAAAGACTCGGGACAGGGGACTACTATGGCTACACCTTC,CASSQRLGTGDYYGYTF
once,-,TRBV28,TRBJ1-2,-,CASSFGEGAGRAF
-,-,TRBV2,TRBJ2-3,TGTGCCAGCACCGACGGAAGACGATCCTCTCCGCAGTATTTT,CASTDGRRSSPQYF
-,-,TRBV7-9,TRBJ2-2,TGTGCCAGCAGCTTAGCGGGTTTTCGGGTCCCCGGGGAGCTGTTTTTT,CASSLAGFRVPGELFF
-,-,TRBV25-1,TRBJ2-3,TGTGCCAGTATGGGTCCAGCGGGCCCCACAGATACGCAGTATTTT,CASMGPAGPTDTQYF
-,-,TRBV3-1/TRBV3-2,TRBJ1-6,TGTGCCAGCAGCCAAGATACGGGGCTGGGGGGGGATTCACCCCTCCACTTT,CASSQDTGLGGDSPLHF
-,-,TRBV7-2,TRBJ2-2,TGTGCCAGCAGCTTTCTCTCATTCACCGGGGAGCTGTTTTTT,CASSFLSFTGELFF
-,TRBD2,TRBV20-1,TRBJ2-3,TGCAGTGCTAGTCGGCTAGCGGGAGGCGCAGATACGCAGTATTTT,CSASRLAGGADTQYF
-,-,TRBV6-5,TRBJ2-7,TGTGCCAGCTTCGACAGTACAGCGTCCTACGAGCAGTACTTC,CASFDSTASYEQYF
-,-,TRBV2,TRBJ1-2,TGTGCCAGCAGTTTGGGGTTGGGCTATGGCTACACCTTC,CASSLGLGYGYTF
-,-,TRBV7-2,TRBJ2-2,TGTGCCAGCAGCCCCTTTGAGGGGTCGGCCGGGGAGCTGTTTTTT,CASSPFEGSAGELFF
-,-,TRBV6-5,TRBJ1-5,TGTGCCAGCAGACAATCCCAGGGCTTGAATCAGCCCCAGCATTTT,CASRQSQGLNQPQHF